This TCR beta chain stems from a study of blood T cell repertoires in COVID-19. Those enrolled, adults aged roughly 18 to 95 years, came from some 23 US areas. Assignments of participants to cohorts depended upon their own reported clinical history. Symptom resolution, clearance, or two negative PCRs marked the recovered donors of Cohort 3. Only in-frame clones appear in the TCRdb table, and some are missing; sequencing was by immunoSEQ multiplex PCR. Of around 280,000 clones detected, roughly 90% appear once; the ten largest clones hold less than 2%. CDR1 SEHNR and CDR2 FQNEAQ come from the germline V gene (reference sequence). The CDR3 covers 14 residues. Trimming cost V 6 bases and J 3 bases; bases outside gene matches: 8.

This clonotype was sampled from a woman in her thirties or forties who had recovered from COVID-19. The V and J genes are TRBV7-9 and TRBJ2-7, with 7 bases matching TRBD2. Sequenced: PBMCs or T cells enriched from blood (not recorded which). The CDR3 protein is CASSASGKGYEQYF. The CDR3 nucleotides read TGTGCCAGCAGTGCCAGCGGGAAGGGCTACGAGCAGTACTTC.